These T cell receptor beta chains were read from a single sample in a study of T cell clones after liver transplantation. Sequencing was performed with immunoSEQ multiplex PCR; in TCRdb, only in-frame clones are kept and a portion is missing. The profile shows more than 95,000 clones, 82% of them singletons. The sample was CD4+ T cells from blood, taken before liver transplant. Receptor source: a human donor who received a liver transplant. CDR3s include the opening cysteine and the closing phenylalanine or tryptophan. Each record gives: CDR3 protein, CDR3 DNA, V gene, J gene, CDR3 length, clone size, D gene. A D gene is named only where the DNA matches it firmly. Where a row states a size, it is once, few, many or the class of an expanded clone; other rows omit it.

CDR3: CASSTSGWGGQYF
DNA: TGTGCCAGCAGCACAAGCGGATGGGGTGGGCAGTACTTC
V: TRBV7-6
J: TRBJ2-7
length: 13
size: -
D: -

CDR3: CASSPGLAGVYRNEQYF
DNA: TGTGCCAGCAGCCCGGGGCTAGCGGGAGTTTATCGCAACGAGCAGTACTTC
V: TRBV7-2
J: TRBJ2-7
length: 17
size: -
D: TRBD2

CDR3: CSGRGPNTEAFF
DNA: TGCAGCGGAAGGGGACCGAACACTGAAGCTTTCTTT
V: TRBV29-1
J: TRBJ1-1
length: 12
size: few
D: -

CDR3: CASSLTSRGLGELFF
DNA: TGTGCCAGCAGCTTAACGTCTAGGGGGCTAGGGGAGCTGTTTTTT
V: TRBV7-3
J: TRBJ2-2
length: 15
size: -
D: TRBD1

CDR3: CSARLDTEAFF
DNA: TGCAGTGCTAGACTGGACACTGAAGCTTTCTTT
V: TRBV20-1
J: TRBJ1-1
length: 11
size: -
D: -

CDR3: CASTRQGLNNEQFF
DNA: TGTGCCAGCACCAGACAGGGTTTGAACAATGAGCAGTTCTTC
V: TRBV2
J: TRBJ2-1
length: 14
size: -
D: TRBD1

CDR3: CASSLGGQTNTEAFF
DNA: TGTGCCAGCAGCTTAGGAGGACAGACGAACACTGAAGCTTTCTTT
V: TRBV7-2
J: TRBJ1-1
length: 15
size: -
D: -

CDR3: CASSLGTGGWYEQYF
DNA: TGTGCCAGCAGCTTAGGGACAGGGGGCTGGTACGAGCAGTACTTC
V: TRBV11-2
J: TRBJ2-7
length: 15
size: -
D: TRBD1

CDR3: CASSLAQGDTQYF
DNA: TGTGCCAGCAGTTTGGCCCAGGGAGATACGCAGTATTTT
V: TRBV27
J: TRBJ2-3
length: 13
size: once
D: -

CDR3: CASSLSSGANVLTF
DNA: TGTGCCAGCAGCTTAAGCTCTGGGGCCAACGTCCTGACTTTC
V: TRBV7-3
J: TRBJ2-6
length: 14
size: -
D: -

CDR3: CASSLAGQGLTEAFF
DNA: TGCGCCAGCAGCTTGGCTGGACAGGGGTTAACTGAAGCTTTCTTT
V: TRBV5-1
J: TRBJ1-1
length: 15
size: -
D: TRBD1

CDR3: CASSSGQGNHQPQHF
DNA: TGTGCCAGCAGCTCGGGACAGGGGAATCATCAGCCCCAGCATTTT
V: TRBV5-4
J: TRBJ1-5
length: 15
size: few
D: TRBD1

CDR3: CASSPQVAGETQYF
DNA: TGTGCCAGCAGTCCACAGGTCGCAGGGGAGACCCAGTACTTC
V: TRBV5-8
J: TRBJ2-5
length: 14
size: -
D: -

CDR3: CASSPGSEAFF
DNA: TGTGCCAGCAGCCCCGGTTCTGAAGCTTTCTTT
V: TRBV7-3
J: TRBJ1-1
length: 11
size: -
D: -

CDR3: CASSLGSVKVNNQPQHF
DNA: TGTGCCAGCAGCTTGGGGTCCGTCAAGGTTAACAATCAGCCCCAGCATTTT
V: TRBV5-6
J: TRBJ1-5
length: 17
size: -
D: -

CDR3: CASSIDHGDSPLHF
DNA: TGTGCCAGTAGTATAGATCACGGGGATTCACCCCTCCACTTT
V: TRBV19
J: TRBJ1-6
length: 14
size: few
D: -

CDR3: CASSNSSSRASPQQFF
DNA: TGCGCCAGCAGCAACTCTTCTAGCCGTGCTTCCCCTCAGCAGTTCTTC
V: TRBV5-1
J: TRBJ2-1
length: 16
size: -
D: -

CDR3: CAISEGTRTDTQYF
DNA: TGTGCCATCAGTGAAGGGACTAGGACAGATACGCAGTATTTT
V: TRBV10-3
J: TRBJ2-3
length: 14
size: -
D: TRBD2

CDR3: CASRGTSGRAVSYNEQFF
DNA: TGTGCCAGCCGTGGGACTAGCGGGAGGGCTGTCTCCTACAATGAGCAGTTCTTC
V: TRBV2
J: TRBJ2-1
length: 18
size: few
D: TRBD2

CDR3: CASSMLNTEAFF
DNA: TGTGCCAGTAGTATGTTGAACACTGAAGCTTTCTTT
V: TRBV19
J: TRBJ1-1
length: 12
size: few
D: -

CDR3: CASSHGGVHLYNEQFF
DNA: TGTGCCAGCAGCCACGGCGGGGTACACCTCTACAATGAGCAGTTCTTC
V: TRBV25-1
J: TRBJ2-1
length: 16
size: -
D: -

CDR3: CASSPPTRVNTEAFF
DNA: TGTGCCAGCAGCCCCCCCACCCGGGTGAACACTGAAGCTTTCTTT
V: TRBV6-1
J: TRBJ1-1
length: 15
size: -
D: -

CDR3: CASSSLSSGVERFF
DNA: TGTGCCAGCAGTTCCCTTAGTAGCGGAGTTGAGAGGTTCTTC
V: TRBV27
J: TRBJ2-1
length: 14
size: once
D: -

CDR3: CASSSSGPTEKLFF
DNA: TGTGCCAGCAGCTCTTCGGGACCGACAGAAAAACTGTTTTTT
V: TRBV5-6
J: TRBJ1-4
length: 14
size: -
D: -

CDR3: CASSQDRYNSPLHF
DNA: TGCGCCAGCAGCCAAGACAGGTATAATTCACCCCTCCACTTT
V: TRBV4-1
J: TRBJ1-6
length: 14
size: -
D: -

CDR3: CASSVKREGTQYF
DNA: TGTGCCAGCAGTGTAAAAAGAGAGGGGACCCAGTACTTC
V: TRBV6-1
J: TRBJ2-5
length: 13
size: -
D: -

CDR3: CASSSQGFGTEAFF
DNA: TGTGCCAGCAGTTCCCAGGGGTTTGGGACTGAAGCTTTCTTT
V: TRBV6-1
J: TRBJ1-1
length: 14
size: -
D: -

CDR3: CASSQGQVPGNTIYF
DNA: TGCGCCAGCAGCCAAGGACAGGTCCCTGGAAACACCATATATTTT
V: TRBV4-1
J: TRBJ1-3
length: 15
size: -
D: -

CDR3: CASIEGGARGNTIYF
DNA: TGTGCCAGCATCGAAGGTGGGGCGCGAGGAAACACCATATATTTT
V: TRBV6-1
J: TRBJ1-3
length: 15
size: -
D: -

CDR3: CASSDSGTGVQPQHF
DNA: TGTGCCAGTAGCGACTCCGGGACAGGGGTTCAGCCCCAGCATTTT
V: TRBV19
J: TRBJ1-5
length: 15
size: -
D: TRBD1

CDR3: CASESGVSNEKLFF
DNA: TGTGCCAGCGAGAGTGGGGTCTCTAATGAAAAACTGTTTTTT
V: TRBV19
J: TRBJ1-4
length: 14
size: -
D: -